These T cell receptor beta chains were read from a single sample in a study of CD8 T cells in ankylosing spondylitis. TCRdb processed the 5' RACE reads anew with MiXCR; each CDR3 protein has one entry. The table includes about 330,000 distinct CDR3 sequences, 8% detected once. The sample taken for sequencing was blood, either unsorted or a sorted T cell fraction (not recorded which). The receptors derive from a male donor with ankylosing spondylitis. The CDR3 runs from the conserved cysteine through the conserved F or W. The order of the fields is clone size, V gene, D gene, J gene, CDR3 protein, CDR3 DNA. The D gene is left open where the match is weak. Clone size is shown for a subset of rows, as once, few, many or a class of expanded clone.

few,TRBV12-3/TRBV12-4,TRBD2,TRBJ2-1,CASSLAGGRATEQFF,TGTGCCAGCAGTTTAGCGGGCGGGAGGGCCACTGAGCAGTTCTTC
few,TRBV5-6,.,TRBJ2-5,CASSLSVGNTYQETQYF,TGTGCCAGCAGCTTGAGTGTTGGGAATACGTACCAAGAGACCCAGTACTTC
many,TRBV5-1,.,TRBJ2-3,CASSLAASTDTQYF,TGCGCCAGCAGCTTGGCGGCTAGCACAGATACGCAGTATTTT
.,TRBV6-2/TRBV6-3,.,TRBJ1-5,CASSYSRARQPQHF,TGTGCCAGCAGTTACTCCAGGGCTCGGCAGCCCCAGCATTTT
many,TRBV5-1,TRBD1,TRBJ2-7,CASRPGIPRDRPYEQYF,TGCGCCAGCAGGCCCGGTATACCCCGGGACAGACCCTACGAGCAGTACTTC
.,TRBV10-3,.,TRBJ2-5,CAISESLEGTQYF,TGTGCCATCAGTGAGTCGTTGGAGGGGACCCAGTACTTC
medium-sized,TRBV6-5,.,TRBJ1-2,CASGGGNYGYTF,TGTGCCAGCGGAGGAGGCAACTATGGCTACACCTTC
many,TRBV20-1,TRBD2,TRBJ2-1,CSARKGTSGRTYNEQFF,TGCAGTGCTAGGAAGGGGACTAGCGGGAGGACCTACAATGAGCAGTTCTTC
many,TRBV13,.,TRBJ2-5,CASSLARRETQYF,TGTGCCAGCAGCTTAGCCAGGCGAGAGACCCAGTACTTC
few,TRBV7-3,TRBD1,TRBJ2-1,CASSTLVGTGAYNEQFF,TGTGCCAGCAGCACACTTGTCGGGACAGGGGCCTACAATGAGCAGTTCTTC
many,TRBV15,.,TRBJ2-1,CATSRATYNEQFF,TGTGCCACCAGCAGAGCTACTTACAATGAGCAGTTCTTC
.,TRBV6-1,.,TRBJ2-3,CASRQESSGTDTQYF,TGTGCCAGCCGACAGGAATCTAGCGGCACAGATACGCAGTATTTT
.,TRBV20-1,.,TRBJ1-1,CSARSGSGPNTEAFF,TGCAGTGCTAGATCCGGGAGTGGTCCGAACACTGAAGCTTTCTTT
.,TRBV9,TRBD2,TRBJ2-3,CASSVDGLALADTQYF,TGTGCCAGCAGCGTAGATGGACTAGCGTTGGCAGATACGCAGTATTTT
many,TRBV2,.,TRBJ1-5,CASSPYGYSNQPQHF,TGTGCCAGCAGCCCGTACGGTTATAGCAATCAGCCCCAGCATTTT
few,TRBV25-1,.,TRBJ2-1,CASSDSRTYNEQFF,TGTGCCAGCAGTGACTCCCGGACCTACAATGAGCAGTTCTTC
.,TRBV18,TRBD1,TRBJ1-5,CASSPTTGGSGPQHF,TGTGCCAGCTCACCAACAACAGGGGGTAGTGGGCCCCAGCATTTT
few,TRBV29-1,.,TRBJ2-7,CSVGLASRLSYEQYF,TGCAGCGTTGGTCTCGCTAGCAGACTCTCCTACGAGCAGTACTTC
.,TRBV6-5,TRBD2,TRBJ2-1,CASSYSQLGGRYNEQFF,TGTGCCAGCAGTTACTCCCAGCTTGGCGGGAGATACAATGAGCAGTTCTTC
.,TRBV6-5,TRBD1,TRBJ2-7,CASSYVFRTGISYEQYF,TGTGCCAGCAGTTACGTCTTCAGGACAGGGATCTCCTACGAGCAGTACTTC
many,TRBV12-3/TRBV12-4,.,TRBJ2-7,CASSSRDRLNSYEQYF,TGTGCCAGCAGTTCTCGGGACCGACTAAACTCCTACGAGCAGTACTTC
.,TRBV5-1,.,TRBJ2-2,CASSLAVAGANTGELFF,TGCGCCAGCAGCTTGGCCGTGGCGGGGGCAAACACCGGGGAGCTGTTTTTT
many,TRBV5-1,TRBD1,TRBJ2-7,CASSTGTVGHEQYF,TGCGCCAGCAGTACCGGGACAGTGGGGCACGAGCAGTACTTC